Presented here are 12 T cell receptor beta chains from one specimen sequenced in a study of control samples from healthy donors and cancer patients. Data came from immunoSEQ multiplex PCR; TCRdb stores just in-frame clones and leaves some out. In the table there are roughly 90,000 clones, 85% to 95% of which are singletons. The material sequenced was blood. All receptors derive from a woman in her thirties in good health.

This clone appeared once. The genes are TRBV18 and TRBJ1-1; 7 positions match TRBD1. Germline CDR1 KGHSH, CDR2 LQKENI. V was clipped by 8 bases and J by 4 bases; unmatched bases: 4. This CDR3 contains 12 residues. The CDR3 coding sequence is TGTGCCAGCCAGGGGGGGAGCACTGAAGCTTTCTTT. Its translation: CASQGGSTEAFF.

The chain joins TRBV3-1 (or the pseudogene TRBV3-2) to TRBJ2-5; 7 bases are a match to TRBD2. Germline CDR1 and CDR2: LGHDT and YNNKEL (reference sequence). After removal of 4 bases from V and 1 base from J, the junction contained 12 bases not matched to a gene. The CDR3 is made up of 17 amino acids. This CDR3 reads CASSRFTSEIPQETQYF. The DNA of the CDR3 is TGTGCCAGCAGCCGATTCACTAGCGAAATCCCCCAAGAGACCCAGTACTTC.

The rearrangement uses TRBV5-1 and TRBJ2-7; TRBD1 matches at 9 bases. The CDR3 consists of 15 residues. The junction had 10 bases not matched to a gene; V was cut back by 4 bases and J by 5 bases. Germline V gives CDR1 SGHRS, CDR2 YFSETQ. The CDR3 DNA sequence: TGCGCCAGCAGCGGAACCGGGACAGGGCTCAACGAGCAGTACTTC. It is translated as CASSGTGTGLNEQYF.

This clone was observed once. In DNA, the CDR3 is TGTGCCAGCAGCCGGACTAGCGGTTACGAGCAGTACTTC. This translates into CASSRTSGYEQYF. The chain employs TRBV12-3 or TRBV12-4 and TRBJ2-7, with 10 bases fitting TRBD2. J was trimmed by 4 bases and V by 6 bases; bases with no gene match: 3. The CDR3 is 13 residues long.

This clone was counted once. The chain uses TRBV11-3 and TRBJ2-5, with D unclear. Deletions cut 5 bases from V and 0 bases from J, with 7 bases between. Germline CDR1 is SGHNT and CDR2 is YENEEA. CDR3 length: 13 amino acids. In nucleotides, the CDR3 is TGTGCCAGCAGCCTGGAGTACCAAGAGACCCAGTACTTC. Amino acid sequence: CASSLEYQETQYF.

The chain couples TRBV5-5 to TRBJ1-1; no reliable D call. The CDR3 runs to 14 residues. The V end was cut by 0 bases, the J end by 3 bases, with 9 bases between. Germline V gene data show CDR1 as SGHKS and CDR2 as YYEKEE (reference sequence). The CDR3 is CASSLGGRDTEAFF. The CDR3 DNA is TGTGCCAGCAGCTTGGGCGGGAGGGACACTGAAGCTTTCTTT.

The chain links TRBV5-1 to TRBJ2-7; the match to TRBD2 covers 13 bases. V trimming: 2 bases; J trimming: 4 bases; junction bases outside the gene matches: 6. The CDR3 has 16 residues. Germline-derived CDR1 and CDR2 are SGHRS and YFSETQ. The CDR3 sequence is CASSFGTSGRVYEQYF. Here the CDR3 DNA reads TGCGCCAGCAGCTTCGGAACTAGCGGGAGGGTTTACGAGCAGTACTTC.

This sequence joins TRBV2 and TRBJ1-1; unclear D gene. Germline V gene lookup returns CDR1 SNHLY and CDR2 FYNNEI. V was pared by 7 bases and J by 4 bases, with 10 bases between. This CDR3 is built from 12 residues. CDR3 sequence (DNA): TGTGCCAGCAATGGGGTTGGCACTGAAGCTTTCTTT. It translates to CASNGVGTEAFF.

The rearrangement joins TRBV5-5 to TRBJ1-5; a possible D gene is TRBD1 (5 bases). In germline, CDR1 is SGHKS, CDR2 YYEKEE (reference sequence). Trimming shortened V by 4 bases and J by 5 bases, and 19 bases separated the two germline ends. This CDR3 has 16 residues. This chain's CDR3 is CASSKSLGERDQPQHF. In DNA, the CDR3 is TGTGCCAGCAGCAAAAGCCTAGGGGAACGGGATCAGCCCCAGCATTTT.

The chain recombines TRBV5-5 with TRBJ2-3, with D perhaps being TRBD1 or TRBD2 (5 bases each). The ends were cut back, 0 bases at V and 6 bases at J, with 14 bases in the middle. Germline V gene data show CDR1 as SGHKS and CDR2 as YYEKEE (reference sequence). This CDR3 has 15 residues. CDR3 in DNA: TGTGCCAGCAGCTTGGCGGGTGAGGGGTCCGATACGCAGTATTTT. It encodes CASSLAGEGSDTQYF.

In its sample, this clone was seen once. V is TRBV2 and J is TRBJ1-2, with a possible D match to TRBD1 (6 bases). CDR3 length: 14 residues. Germline V lookup: CDR1 SNHLY, CDR2 FYNNEI. The V end was cut by 2 bases, the J end by 4 bases, with 11 bases between. The CDR3 DNA sequence: TGTGCCAGCAGTGAAAGGGGGGCCAGCTATGGCTACACCTTC. This sequence encodes CASSERGASYGYTF.

In its sample, this clone was seen a few times. The chain employs TRBV7-9 and TRBJ2-3; D is undetermined. The V end lost 5 bases, the J end lost 4 bases, and 7 bases lay between the germline ends. This CDR3 is 12 amino acids long. Per the germline V gene, CDR1 is SEHNR and CDR2 is FQNEAQ (reference sequence). CDR3 nucleotides: TGTGCCAGCAGCCGTTACCCAGATACGCAGTATTTT. Protein: CASSRYPDTQYF. The whole variable domain, remainder taken from reference TRBV7-9 and TRBJ2-3, is DTGVSQNPRHKITKRGQNVTFRCDPISEHNRLYWYRQTLGQGPEFLTYFQNEAQLEKSRLLSDRFSAERPKGSFSTLEIQRTEQGDSAMYLCASSRYPDTQYFGPGTRLTVL.